The T cell receptor (beta chain) described here comes from a study of metastatic and nonmetastatic thyroid tumors. In the study overall: The comparison covered peripheral blood and tumor or nodule tissue in malignant and benign thyroid patients.

Every patient underwent thyroid surgery untreated. As originally analysed: The study took CDR3 differences across clinicopathological groups and made a distant-metastasis classifier for papillary thyroid cancer from them. TCRdb re-clonotyped the PCR reads via MiXCR. These V and J calls rely on TCRdb rather than the paper's analysis. Of 55,000 to 75,000 clones in the sample, more than 15% were seen once. This clone was picked up a small number of times. This clonotype was sampled from a female donor with papillary thyroid cancer or a benign thyroid nodule (not recorded which). Some clones in this sample may be carry-over from other donors' samples. What was sequenced was blood.

CDR3 residues: CASSTGDTQYF. The CDR3 DNA reads TGTGCCAGTAGTACAGGGGATACGCAGTATTTT. The V gene is TRBV19, the J gene TRBJ2-3; a weak D match, TRBD1 (5 bases). Germline V lookup: CDR1 LNHDA, CDR2 SQIVND (reference sequence). V lost 4 bases to trimming and J lost 6 bases, with 5 bases between them. This CDR3 contains 11 residues.